This T cell receptor beta chain was profiled in a study of OX40 agonist ivuxolimab in advanced cancers. Study in general: Ivuxolimab, an agonist antibody against OX40 (CD134), was given to patients.

This clone was counted once. Germline V CDR1 and CDR2: MGHDK, SYGVNS. Trimming left V 6 bases short and J 3 bases short, with 17 bases between. This CDR3 has 15 amino acids. The method was immunoSEQ multiplex PCR; TCRdb's version includes in-frame clones alone and lacks a portion of them. Of 15,000 to 20,000 clones listed, more than 80% are singletons. The sequence was obtained from an adult with an advanced solid tumor such as melanoma, head and neck, liver or kidney cancer. The J gene is TRBJ1-1, the V gene TRBV25-1, with TRBD1 as a possible D gene (5 bases). Sequenced here: CD4+ or CD8+ T cells sorted from blood, sampled in a trial of the OX40 agonist ivuxolimab. CDR3 sequence (DNA): TGTGCCAGCAGCCCTCCTGGGGGGACGGACACTGAAGCTTTCTTT. Translated, it gives CASSPPGGTDTEAFF.